The TCR beta chain described here comes from a study of cytomegalovirus exposure and HLA in healthy donors (dated by TCRdb to about 2017). A note on the overall study: According to an earlier analysis of a few hundred of the donors, 150 million to 200 million T cells yielded over 100 million unique TCR beta sequences and about 300 Gb of sequence data. In an earlier analysis of over 550 of the donors, high-throughput TCR beta sequencing was used to judge whether each TCR beta V gene segment behaved as functional or pseudogenic. Roughly 5 DR-DQ haplotypes were treated as single units for association and clustering because of strong linkage in the cohort. The number of donors typed differed by locus, with about 629-630 for A, B, C, DRB1 and DQB1, roughly 550 for DQA1, over 600 for DPA1, and some 470 for DPB1. The study aimed to test whether signatures of past pathogen exposure could be identified by cataloging public T cell receptors. The T cell repertoires of 666 subjects were profiled by immunosequencing and related to cytomegalovirus serostatus. The study combined high-throughput TCR immunosequencing, statistical association of individual TCRs with disease status, and machine learning to predict cytomegalovirus infection status. HLA typing covered class I and class II loci at four-digit resolution. All discovery cohort repertoires had been generated using a single sequencing platform. Across 300 to 500 genotyped donors of the cohort, an average of approximately 240,000 unique TCR beta nucleotide sequences per donor were sequenced, and roughly a sixth of those sequences were non-productive. Of the roughly 420 genotyped donors, over 80% were placed in the genetic ancestry cluster associated with self-reported Caucasian donors. An early release that covered about 600 HLA-typed donors contained approximately 290 gigabases of sequencing data and 85 million to 100 million unique TCR sequences. Rather than drawing on any new phenotypic data, the later analysis identified candidate immune exposures from TCR beta sequences and the way those sequences occurred across donors. Donor age, sex, ethnicity and CMV serostatus were collected together with the repertoire data. Genome-wide SNP genotypes for about 65% of the 666 donors were used in a later genetic analysis, which treated that subset as a discovery cohort. In a later analysis, previously published TCR beta repertoires from 670 or so donors were re-analyzed and high-resolution HLA genotyping was added so that TCR occurrence patterns could be studied. In addition to the first cohort of roughly 700 subjects, a separate validation cohort of 120 different subjects was used.

CDR1 and CDR2, per the germline V gene (reference sequence), are LNHDA and SQIVND. V and J lose 0 bases and 5 bases, and a span of 11 bases separates them. The CDR3 numbers 14 residues from cysteine through phenylalanine. Kept here is only the CDR3 DNA, which spans 42 bases and is read in frame from base 1. The method behind the library was the immunoSEQ multiplex PCR assay. For the multiplex PCR, a mixture combining 60 forward primers for TCR Vbeta segments and 13 reverse primers for TCR Jbeta segments was used. The CDR3 region of rearranged TCR beta genes was amplified from genomic DNA by a multiplex PCR assay. On the Illumina HiSeq System, the amplified TCR beta libraries were sequenced as 87-base-pair reads. Regarding the original processing steps: Across the roughly 640 repertoires, a later analysis counted tens of millions of unique TCR beta chains, some 11 million of which were shared by at least two donors. To remove PCR and sequencing errors, raw reads were error-corrected and collapsed into unique sequences using a nearest-neighbor algorithm that merged closely related sequences. V, D and J gene segments were assigned by aligning CDR3 sequences to IMGT reference sequences. Each retained sequence needed at least a six-nucleotide match to both a V gene segment and a J gene segment. A rearrangement counted as productive if the CDR3 had no stop codons and remained in frame with V and J, and every other rearrangement counted as non-productive. Following IMGT convention, CDR3 was defined as the stretch from the second conserved V-encoded cysteine to the conserved J-encoded phenylalanine. The earlier analysis of roughly 590 of the donors excluded sequences that lacked an unambiguous match to a single V gene segment. An earlier analysis of several hundred of the donors called V segments functional above 56.7% productive rearrangements and segregating when the between-donor standard deviation exceeded 5%. A statistical classification framework was developed to diagnose cytomegalovirus status using the catalog of TCR beta chain sequences. A later analysis assigned V and J genes by comparing TCR nucleotide sequences with IMGT/GENE-DB human TR gene sequences. Using the TCRdist pipeline, a later analysis assigned CDR3 sequences along with most-parsimonious VDJ recombination scenarios. In a later analysis, each TCR beta chain was defined by its CDR3 amino acid sequence together with its V-gene family, and reads lacking a unique V-gene family were excluded. A later analysis removed roughly 590 highly shared, low-generation-probability nucleotide sequences to deal with suspected cross-contamination and a sequencing artifact. In a later analysis, a clonal expansion index was calculated for each public chain from normalized within-repertoire ranks of inferred template counts. In a later analysis, generation probabilities were computed with a VDJ recombination model fitted to out-of-frame rearrangements, and the resulting probabilities were checked against IGoR. A later analysis scored TCR-TCR, TCR-HLA and TCR-CMV co-occurrence with hypergeometric tests, applying a repertoire-size bias correction to TCR pairs. A later analysis estimated false discovery rates by permuting HLA or CMV assignments 20 times. A later analysis grouped co-occurring TCRs with DBSCAN, adding TCRdist sequence similarity when clustering within HLA-allele-positive subsets. For co-occurrence clustering, repertoires with fewer than 30,000 or more than 120,000 public chains were excluded, along with five repertoires with anomalous nucleotide sharing. TCRdb limited this immuneACCESS table to in-frame rearrangements with V and J called. A share of clones is missing; checked studies link under half to unresolved V genes, and the rest is unexplained. The V and J calls and clone size come from that table; D and trimming were worked out from the DNA. The sample table holds around 94,000 clones, of which more than 75% were seen once. Clones ranked in the top ten supply 10% of the sample.

For this clone: It lacks a known antigen. Base qualities were left out, and no much larger clone turns up one base away.

On the study overall, not on this receptor specifically: When HLA alleles, especially DR and DQ, strongly co-occurred, attributing TCR associations to individual alleles was difficult. In this cohort, only TCR beta chains were sequenced, and detectable features were limited by the absence of alpha or paired-chain data. In an earlier analysis of 587 of the donors, most TCR beta V segments appeared in productive rearrangements about 90% or about 30% of the time, broadly matching IMGT annotations. The authors suggested that the approach could potentially be extended to other disease states and immunological phenotypes. While some public TCRs were present in many individuals, most TCR sequences turned up only very rarely across donors. Because counts were too low, seventeen rarely observed V segments, including chromosome 9 orphons, were excluded from the earlier analysis of 587 of the donors. According to a later genetic analysis, donors in an Asian-associated ancestry cluster had fewer N-insertions in productive TCRs than the roughly 700-donor mean. The only immune exposure information available for the cohort was CMV serostatus. At a false discovery rate of 0.05, a later analysis linked 15,000 to 20,000 TCR beta sequences to specific HLA alleles. The study gave a list of more than 150 TCR beta chains associated with cytomegalovirus. A group of highly shared sequence variants was considered likely to be a technical artifact of the sequencing pipeline. A later analysis found that most CMV-associated TCR beta chains appeared HLA-restricted, with HLA associations seemingly driven largely by CMV exposure. Linkage disequilibrium might explain the correlated functional status among segregating V segments, but an unknown experimental factor could not be ruled out. Because the 87-base-pair reads could not distinguish some IMGT-functional V segments, including TRBV6-2 and TRBV6-3, those segments were excluded. In a later analysis, TCR association rates were found to vary across HLA loci, with the most associated TCRs seen for DRB1 alleles and the fewest for HLA-C alleles. A further reported finding was that TCR beta sequences accurately predicted the HLA-A and HLA-B alleles for most subjects in the first cohort. Roughly uniform sequencing depth across donors was assumed in presence/absence analyses, although this assumption may not hold. According to a later analysis, parvovirus B19, influenza, CMV and Epstein-Barr virus appeared linked to several top co-occurrence clusters. A few of the identified cytomegalovirus-associated TCR beta chains were confirmed in vitro to be specific for cytomegalovirus antigens. A later genetic analysis associated a missense DCLRE1C variant with V-gene and J-gene trimming of TCR beta chains, and an independent cohort replicated the association. Because some donors lacked HLA typing at each locus, the association tests relied only on the typed subset. In a later analysis, HLA-associated TCR beta chains showed more clonal expansion and lower generation probabilities than non-associated chains that were equally common. The classifier was reported to diagnose cytomegalovirus status with high specificity and sensitivity in both the original cohort and the validation cohort.

The cohort consisted of 650 to 700 healthy bone marrow donors. All cohort members were sampled while nominally healthy, although unrecorded immune exposures were likely present. CMV serostatus was positive for roughly 290 and negative for about half of the 666 cohort members, and was not recorded for this donor. A peripheral blood sample was provided by each donor, and peripheral blood mononuclear cells were used for TCR beta sequencing. Genomic DNA extraction from the blood cell samples was performed with the Qiagen DNeasy Blood Extraction Kit. The sequence links TRBV19 to TRBJ2-7; no D gene can be assigned with confidence. The specimen was PBMCs. This clonotype was obtained from a human donor in good health. At the DNA level, the sequence is TGTGCCAGTAGTATAGATATCACAGCCCACGAGCAGTACTTC. It specifies CASSIDITAHEQYF.